The 23 T cell receptor beta chains listed next were all sequenced from one sample in a study of blood T cell repertoires in COVID-19. Only in-frame clones appear in the TCRdb table, and some are missing; sequencing was by immunoSEQ multiplex PCR. The sample shows fewer than 200,000 clones, around 84% of them seen only once. Specimen: peripheral blood. The receptors were sampled from a man in his forties with active or convalescent COVID-19.

This chain uses TRBV10-3 with TRBJ2-1; 7 bases line up with TRBD2. Per the germline V gene, CDR1 is ENHRY and CDR2 is SYGVKD. The J segment lost 12 bases and the V segment lost 3 bases, leaving 11 bases of the junction unmatched. There are 14 residues in the CDR3. CDR3 loop: CAISDKGTTLGQFF. The CDR3 DNA sequence: TGTGCCATCAGTGACAAGGGGACTACCCTGGGGCAGTTCTTC.

The chain joins TRBV5-5 to TRBJ1-2; D ambiguous. V was cut by 2 bases and J by 2 bases, with 13 bases left in between. This CDR3 comprises 15 residues. In germline, CDR1 is SGHKS, CDR2 YYEKEE (reference sequence). The DNA for the CDR3 is TGTGCCAGCAGCTTAATGGCGGGGTGGAACTATGGCTACACCTTC. It is translated as CASSLMAGWNYGYTF.

V gene TRBV5-6 combines with J gene TRBJ2-7; 13 bases agree with TRBD2. Germline V lookup: CDR1 SGHDT, CDR2 YYEEEE. V shed 4 bases, J shed 0 bases, and the junction held 7 bases outside the gene matches. The CDR3 contains 17 residues. The CDR3 region has the DNA TGTGCCAGCAGCCTGGGACTAGCGGGGCCTAGCTCCTACGAGCAGTACTTC. Its translation is CASSLGLAGPSSYEQYF.

The J gene is TRBJ1-1, the V gene TRBV3-1 (or the pseudogene TRBV3-2); 7 bases map to TRBD1. J gave up 4 bases and V 4 bases, and 12 bases lay outside the gene matches. Germline V CDR1 and CDR2: LGHDT, YNNKEL (reference sequence). The CDR3 runs 16 residues. The CDR3 spells CASSPLTGRFGTEAFF. The CDR3 DNA sequence: TGTGCCAGCAGCCCCCTGACAGGGAGGTTTGGCACTGAAGCTTTCTTT.

The V gene is TRBV10-1, the J gene TRBJ1-5, with D uncertain. V was clipped by 9 bases and J by 0 bases, with 12 bases between them. Germline CDR1 WNHNN, CDR2 SYGVQD (reference sequence). There are 14 residues in the CDR3. CDR3 bases: TGCGCCAGTGAACCAGTTCATAGCAATCAGCCCCAGCATTTT. Translating it yields CASEPVHSNQPQHF.

The chain uses TRBV4-2 and TRBJ2-2, with 7 bases aligning to TRBD2. Germline V CDR1 and CDR2: LGHNA, YNFKEQ. This CDR3 is built from 15 residues. V lost 1 base to trimming and J lost 7 bases; unmatched junction nucleotides: 6. The CDR3 bases are TGTGCCAGCAGCCAAGGGCTGGGAGGGTTCGGGGAGCTGTTTTTT. As protein: CASSQGLGGFGELFF.

This clone was counted a few times. The chain links TRBV2 to TRBJ2-7; 10 nucleotides match TRBD1. The CDR3 runs to 13 residues. CDR1 is SNHLY and CDR2 is FYNNEI in the germline V gene. Germline trimming cut 10 bases from V and 6 bases from J; bases unmatched to any gene: 9. As DNA, the CDR3 is TGTGCCACCTTAGGACAGGGGGGAGGCGAGCAGTACTTC. Residues: CATLGQGGGEQYF.

This rearrangement joins TRBV2 to TRBJ1-2, with TRBD1 identical over 8 bases. This CDR3 region has 13 residues. J was trimmed by 6 bases and V by 4 bases; bases with no gene match: 4. Germline-derived CDR1 and CDR2 are SNHLY and FYNNEI. The CDR3 spells CASSVRTGHGYTF. DNA for the CDR3: TGTGCCAGCAGTGTTCGGACAGGGCATGGCTACACCTTC.

V gene TRBV4-2 combines with J gene TRBJ1-5; D unresolved. Trimming cost V 0 bases and J 0 bases, with 6 bases left between them. Germline loops: CDR1 LGHNA, CDR2 YNFKEQ. The CDR3 extends over 15 amino acids. The CDR3: CASSQDHSSNQPQHF. CDR3 in DNA: TGTGCCAGCAGCCAAGATCACAGTAGCAATCAGCCCCAGCATTTT.

V is TRBV6-1 and J is TRBJ2-1; D is unclear. The CDR3 spans 15 residues. Trimming pared 1 base from V and 7 bases from J, leaving 14 bases between. Per germline, CDR1 MNHNS and CDR2 SASEGT. The CDR3 region has the DNA TGTGCCAGCAGTGAAGGTCTATCACTGTATAATGAGCAGTTCTTC. Its translation is CASSEGLSLYNEQFF.

This clone was counted once. This rearrangement joins TRBV7-9 to TRBJ1-1; TRBD1 might be the D (5 bases). Trimming shortened V by 5 bases and J by 0 bases, and 16 bases separated the two germline ends. The CDR3 is 16 residues long. Germline CDR1 SEHNR, CDR2 FQNEAQ (reference sequence). CDR3 in DNA: TGTGCCAGCAGCACCCCGGGTGGGGGGATGAACACTGAAGCTTTCTTT. This codes for CASSTPGGGMNTEAFF.

This chain uses TRBV14 with TRBJ2-3, with 8 positions matching TRBD2. This CDR3 contains 15 residues. Germline V CDR1 and CDR2: SGHDN, FVKESK. V was clipped by 1 base and J by 2 bases; unmatched bases: 2. The CDR3 DNA reads TGTGCCAGCAGCCAAGTCGGGGGGGTCACAGATACGCAGTATTTT. Translated: CASSQVGGVTDTQYF.

The rearrangement joins TRBV11-3 to TRBJ2-3; possibly TRBD2 for D (6 bases). Per germline, CDR1 SGHNT and CDR2 YENEEA. The CDR3 runs 13 residues. V shed 5 bases and J shed 3 bases, with 9 bases lying between them. The CDR3 nucleotides read TGTGCCAGCAGCCCCCGGGGGACAGATACGCAGTATTTT. Its translation: CASSPRGTDTQYF.

The chain uses TRBV14 and TRBJ1-1; 11 nucleotides match TRBD1. The trim removed 1 base at V and 1 base at J, leaving 2 bases unmatched. CDR1 is SGHDN, CDR2 FVKESK, per germline. CDR3 length equals 16 residues. CDR3 sequence reads: CASSQGTGGANTEAFF. In DNA form, the CDR3 reads TGTGCCAGCAGCCAAGGGACAGGGGGCGCGAACACTGAAGCTTTCTTT.

CDR3 sequence (DNA): TGCAGCGTTCGGACAGGGGGGGACACTGAAGCTTTCTTT. This translates into CSVRTGGDTEAFF. The chain employs TRBV29-1 and TRBJ1-1; 10 bases are shared with TRBD1. V was pared by 5 bases and J by 3 bases, with 3 bases of the junction left unmatched. Germline CDR1 SQVTM, CDR2 ANQGSEA. The CDR3 totals 13 residues. Full variable domain (rest looked up from reference TRBV29-1 and TRBJ1-1): SAVISQKPSRDICQRGTSLTIQCQVDSQVTMMFWYRQQPGQSLTLIATANQGSEATYESGFVIDKFPISRPNLTFSTLTVSNMSPEDSSIYLCSVRTGGDTEAFFGQGTRLTVV.

This clone was picked up one time. The J gene is TRBJ2-5, the V gene TRBV4-2, with D maybe TRBD2 (6 bases). Germline V CDR1 and CDR2: LGHNA, YNFKEQ. CDR3 size: 16 residues. V shed 0 bases and J shed 7 bases, with 18 bases lying between them. The CDR3 DNA follows: TGTGCCAGCAGCCAAGAAGGCGGGGATCGGTATGTGACCCAGTACTTC. Protein: CASSQEGGDRYVTQYF.

V and J are TRBV30 and TRBJ2-5, with TRBD1 as a possible D gene (5 bases). V was cut by 0 bases and J by 1 base, with 6 bases left in between. The germline V gene has CDR1 GTSNPN and CDR2 SVGIG (reference sequence). The CDR3 is 13 amino acids. The CDR3 loop is CAWSVGVQETQYF. The DNA for the CDR3 is TGTGCCTGGAGTGTAGGGGTCCAAGAGACCCAGTACTTC.

This sequence joins TRBV7-3 and TRBJ1-2; D remains unclear. This CDR3 spans 14 amino acids. Trimming shortened V by 5 bases and J by 6 bases, and 16 bases separated the two germline ends. Per the germline V gene, CDR1 is SGHTA and CDR2 is FQGTGA. The CDR3 sequence: CASSLGSPRDGYTF. The DNA for the CDR3 is TGTGCCAGCAGCCTCGGTTCACCCCGAGATGGCTACACCTTC.

The chain links TRBV4-1 to TRBJ1-4; D might be TRBD1 (6 bases). The V and J ends lost 0 bases and 4 bases respectively, with 12 bases between them. The CDR3 spans 16 residues. Looked up from germline, CDR1 is MGHRA and CDR2 is YSYEKL. In DNA, the CDR3 is TGCGCCAGCAGCCAAGATGAGGACAGCCTTAATGAAAAACTGTTTTTT. This codes for CASSQDEDSLNEKLFF.

The chain combines TRBV6-5 with TRBJ1-4, with D hard to call. The CDR3 has 13 residues. Germline V CDR1 and CDR2: MNHEY, SVGAGI. Trimming took off 8 bases at V and 3 bases at J, with 10 bases between the two ends. The CDR3: CASQPTANEKLFF. The CDR3 coding sequence is TGTGCCAGCCAACCCACGGCTAATGAAAAACTGTTTTTT.

The chain recombines TRBV12-5 with TRBJ1-3; TRBD1 aligns across 9 bases. The length of the CDR3 is 15 residues. V lost 5 bases, J lost 4 bases, and 6 bases stayed unmatched. Looked up from germline, CDR1 is LGHNT and CDR2 is FRNRAP. DNA for the CDR3: TGTGCTAGTGGTGCCCGGGACAGGGACGGAAACACCATATATTTT. Amino acids: CASGARDRDGNTIYF.

CDR3: CASSSTGFQPQHF. The CDR3 bases are TGTGCCAGCAGTTCCACAGGGTTTCAGCCCCAGCATTTT. J is TRBJ1-5 and V is TRBV28; weak D call: TRBD1 (6 bases). V lost 4 bases and J 6 bases, leaving 10 bases between the germline ends. Germline assignment: CDR1 MDHEN and CDR2 SYDVKM. The CDR3 totals 13 residues.

This clone was seen only once. The CDR3 here is CASSLGAGELFF. The CDR3 DNA reads as TGTGCCAGCAGCTTGGGAGCCGGGGAGCTGTTTTTT. The rearrangement links TRBV5-6 to TRBJ2-2; D gene ambiguous. V gave up 0 bases and J gave up 6 bases, with 3 bases separating them. The CDR3 spans 12 residues. Per the germline V gene, CDR1 is SGHDT and CDR2 is YYEEEE.